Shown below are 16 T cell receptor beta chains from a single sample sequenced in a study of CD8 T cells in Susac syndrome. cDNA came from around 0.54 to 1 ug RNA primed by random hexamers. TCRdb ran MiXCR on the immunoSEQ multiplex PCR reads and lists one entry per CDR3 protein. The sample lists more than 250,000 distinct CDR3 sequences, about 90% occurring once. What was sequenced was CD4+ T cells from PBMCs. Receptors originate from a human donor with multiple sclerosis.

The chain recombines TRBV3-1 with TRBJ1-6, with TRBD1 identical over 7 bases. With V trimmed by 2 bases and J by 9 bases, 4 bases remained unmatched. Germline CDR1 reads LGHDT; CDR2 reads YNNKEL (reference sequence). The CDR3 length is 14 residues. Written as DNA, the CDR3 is TGTGCCAGCAGCCAACAGGGGGTTAGTTCACCCCTCCACTTT. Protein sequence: CASSQQGVSSPLHF.

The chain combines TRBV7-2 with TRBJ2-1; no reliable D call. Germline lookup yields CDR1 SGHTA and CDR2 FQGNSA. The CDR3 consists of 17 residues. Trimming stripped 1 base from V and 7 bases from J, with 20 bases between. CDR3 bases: TGTGCCAGCAGCTTAGTGAGCTGGTATACGCTCATTAATGAGCAGTTCTTC. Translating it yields CASSLVSWYTLINEQFF. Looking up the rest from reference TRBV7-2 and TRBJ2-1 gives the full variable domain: GAGVSQSPSNKVTEKGKDVELRCDPISGHTALYWYRQSLGQGLEFLIYFQGNSAPDKSGLPSDRFSAERTGGSVSTLTIQRTQQEDSAVYLCASSLVSWYTLINEQFFGPGTRLTVL.

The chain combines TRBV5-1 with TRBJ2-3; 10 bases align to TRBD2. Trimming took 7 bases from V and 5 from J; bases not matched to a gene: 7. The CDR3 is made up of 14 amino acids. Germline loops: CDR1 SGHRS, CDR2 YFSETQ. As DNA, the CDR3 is TGCGCCAGCCTCCCAGCGGGAGGGGGAGATACGCAGTATTTT. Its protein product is CASLPAGGGDTQYF.

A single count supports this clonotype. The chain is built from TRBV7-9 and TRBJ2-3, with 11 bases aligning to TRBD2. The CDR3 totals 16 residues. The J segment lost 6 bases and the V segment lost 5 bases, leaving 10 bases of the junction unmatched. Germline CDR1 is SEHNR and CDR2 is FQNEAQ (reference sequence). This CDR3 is CASSPRLAGLSDTQYF. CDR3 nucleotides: TGTGCCAGCAGCCCTAGACTAGCGGGGTTGTCGGATACGCAGTATTTT.

The CDR3 spells CASSQDIPLAGGLETQYF. The CDR3 region has the DNA TGCGCCAGCAGCCAAGATATCCCCTTAGCGGGAGGGTTGGAGACCCAGTACTTC. The chain uses TRBV4-1 and TRBJ2-5, with 11 bases aligning to TRBD2. The CDR3 covers 18 residues. Germline V gene lookup returns CDR1 MGHRA and CDR2 YSYEKL. Trimming took 0 bases from V and 5 from J; bases not matched to a gene: 11.

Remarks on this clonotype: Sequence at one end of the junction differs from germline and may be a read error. DNA of the CDR3: TGTGCTAGCAGCACCAATTCTGGTTCCCAAGAGACCCAGTACTTC. Protein sequence: CASSTNSGSQETQYF. The V and J genes are TRBV7-7 and TRBJ2-5; D not resolved. Germline values: CDR1 SSHAT, CDR2 FNYEAQ (reference sequence). The CDR3 contains 15 residues.

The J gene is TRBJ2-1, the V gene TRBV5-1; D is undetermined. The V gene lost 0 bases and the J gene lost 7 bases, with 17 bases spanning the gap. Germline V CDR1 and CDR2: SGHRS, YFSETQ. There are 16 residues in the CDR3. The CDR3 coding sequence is TGCGCCAGCAGCTTGGACGCCGACACGTTAGGAAATGAGCAGTTCTTC. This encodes CASSLDADTLGNEQFF.

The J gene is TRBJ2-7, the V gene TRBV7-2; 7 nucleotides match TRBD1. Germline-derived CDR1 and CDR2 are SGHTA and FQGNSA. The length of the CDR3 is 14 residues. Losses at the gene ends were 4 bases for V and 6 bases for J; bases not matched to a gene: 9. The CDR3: CASSSRQGWTEQYF. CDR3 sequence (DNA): TGTGCCAGCAGCTCCCGACAGGGCTGGACCGAGCAGTACTTC.

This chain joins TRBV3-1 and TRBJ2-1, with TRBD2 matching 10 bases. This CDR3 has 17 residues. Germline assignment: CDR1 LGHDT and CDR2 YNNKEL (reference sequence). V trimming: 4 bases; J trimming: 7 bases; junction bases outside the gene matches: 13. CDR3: CASSPVAASGRRNEQFF. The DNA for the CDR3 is TGTGCCAGCAGCCCCGTTGCGGCTAGCGGGAGAAGAAATGAGCAGTTCTTC.

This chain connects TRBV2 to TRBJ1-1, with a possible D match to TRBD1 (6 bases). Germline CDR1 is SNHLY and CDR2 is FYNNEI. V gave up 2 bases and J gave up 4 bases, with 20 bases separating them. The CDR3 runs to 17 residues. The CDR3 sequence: CASSERGGHREVTEAFF. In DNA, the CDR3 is TGTGCCAGCAGTGAAAGGGGCGGGCACAGGGAGGTCACTGAAGCTTTCTTT.

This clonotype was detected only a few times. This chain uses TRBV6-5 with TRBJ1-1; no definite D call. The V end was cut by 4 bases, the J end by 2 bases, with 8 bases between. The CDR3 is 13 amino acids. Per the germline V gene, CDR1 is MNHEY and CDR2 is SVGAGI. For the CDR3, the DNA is TGTGCCAGCAGTTGGGGTAGAAACACTGAAGCTTTCTTT. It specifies CASSWGRNTEAFF.

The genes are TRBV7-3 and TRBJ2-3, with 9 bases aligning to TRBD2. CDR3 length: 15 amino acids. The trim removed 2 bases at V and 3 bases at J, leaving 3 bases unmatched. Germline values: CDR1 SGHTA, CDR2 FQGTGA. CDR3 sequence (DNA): TGTGCCAGCAGCTTACGCGGGGGGGTAACAGATACGCAGTATTTT. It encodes CASSLRGGVTDTQYF.

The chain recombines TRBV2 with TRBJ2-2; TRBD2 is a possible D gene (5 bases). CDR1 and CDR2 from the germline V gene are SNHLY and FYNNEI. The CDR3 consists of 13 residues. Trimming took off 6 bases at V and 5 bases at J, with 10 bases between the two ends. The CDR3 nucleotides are TGTGCCAGCAGGACAACTAGGACCGGGGAGCTGTTTTTT. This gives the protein CASRTTRTGELFF.

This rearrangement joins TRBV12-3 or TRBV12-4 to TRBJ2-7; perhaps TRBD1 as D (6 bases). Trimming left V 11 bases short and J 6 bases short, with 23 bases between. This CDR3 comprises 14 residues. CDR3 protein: CASALLAGAGEQYF. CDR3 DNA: TGTGCCTCTGCCCTCTTGGCAGGGGCAGGCGAGCAGTACTTC.

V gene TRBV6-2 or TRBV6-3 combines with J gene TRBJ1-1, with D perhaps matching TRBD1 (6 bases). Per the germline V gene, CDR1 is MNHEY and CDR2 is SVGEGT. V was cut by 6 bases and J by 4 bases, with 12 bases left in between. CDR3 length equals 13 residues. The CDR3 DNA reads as TGTGCCAGCAGAACGACAGGCTCCACTGAAGCTTTCTTT. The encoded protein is CASRTTGSTEAFF.

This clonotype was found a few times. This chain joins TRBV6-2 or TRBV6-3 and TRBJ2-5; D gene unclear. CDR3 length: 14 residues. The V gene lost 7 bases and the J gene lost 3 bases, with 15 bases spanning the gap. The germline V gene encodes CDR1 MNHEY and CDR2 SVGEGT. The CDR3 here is CASTPRWPKETQYF. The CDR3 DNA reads TGTGCCAGCACCCCCCGGTGGCCTAAAGAGACCCAGTACTTC.